A single sample is the source of the 5 T cell receptor beta chains below, sequenced in a study of liver allograft versus peripheral blood T cells (dated by TCRdb to about 2020). The study in broad terms: T cell receptor repertoires present within transplanted livers were compared with repertoires in the peripheral blood of liver transplant recipients.

TCRdb shows the sequencer as Illumina MiSeq. TCRdb reran the public reads through fastp at Q25 and MiXCR, keeping productive beta chains. A single entry per CDR3 protein holds the most common genes and DNA from its merged rows. This sample lists some 9,200 distinct CDR3 sequences; over 12% were detected once. The top ten clonotypes cover 2.5% to 3% of the sample. These receptor sequences come from a human patient who had a liver transplant. Following transplantation, part of the T cell population may be supplied by the graft donor rather than the patient.

This clonotype was counted a few times. This sequence joins TRBV24-1 and TRBJ1-2, with D uncertain. V lost 0 bases, J lost 10 bases, and 8 bases lay in between. CDR3 size: 12 residues. The germline V gene encodes CDR1 KGHDR and CDR2 SFDVKD. The CDR3 sequence: CATSDLGYIYTF. CDR3 bases: TGTGCCACCAGTGATTTGGGGTATATCTACACCTTC.

This clonotype rates as medium-sized (0.01 to 0.1%). This chain joins TRBV6-2 or TRBV6-3 and TRBJ2-1; 8 bases match TRBD2. CDR1 MNHEY and CDR2 SVGEGT come from the germline V gene. This CDR3 has 16 amino acids. V trimming: 5 bases; J trimming: 5 bases; junction bases outside the gene matches: 11. The CDR3 spells CASSRIPSGLDNEQFF. The CDR3 DNA is TGTGCCAGCAGTCGGATCCCTAGCGGGTTGGACAATGAGCAGTTCTTC.

This clonotype was detected ten times or more. V usage is TRBV11-1 and J usage is TRBJ2-3; 7 nucleotides agree with TRBD1. Per germline, CDR1 SGHAT and CDR2 FQDESV (reference sequence). The CDR3 loop spans 15 amino acids. V dropped 2 bases and J dropped 1; count of bases not matched to a gene: 3. The CDR3 sequence: CASSLRDRGTDTQYF. In DNA form, the CDR3 reads TGTGCCAGCAGCTTAAGGGACAGAGGCACAGATACGCAGTATTTT.

In this sample, this clonotype is medium-sized. The chain has TRBV10-3 and TRBJ1-6; tentatively, D is TRBD1 (6 bases). CDR1 and CDR2 from the germline V gene are ENHRY and SYGVKD. This CDR3 comprises 15 residues. V was shortened by 4 bases and J by 7 bases, with 14 bases between the two germline ends. The CDR3 DNA follows: TGTGCCATCAGTGGCCAGACAGGAGAGAATTCACCCCTCCACTTT. Translation gives CAISGQTGENSPLHF.

Judged by abundance, this clonotype is medium-sized. The chain uses TRBV6-2 or TRBV6-3 and TRBJ2-7; TRBD2 agrees at 14 bases. Per germline, CDR1 MNHEY and CDR2 SVGEGT. V lost 2 bases and J lost 5; bases outside the gene matches: 11. This CDR3 is built from 18 residues. The CDR3 region is CASSYPTSGRASSNEQYF. The CDR3 DNA reads as TGTGCCAGCAGTTACCCGACTAGCGGGAGGGCAAGTTCCAACGAGCAGTACTTC.